This entry concerns a single TCR beta chain. What it recognizes is unknown. Of the isolated RNA, all was reverse transcribed, and so the sequenced material was expressed TCRB transcripts. Sequenced by immunoSEQ multiplex PCR; TCRdb stores in-frame clones only, minus some. The repertoire consists of 35,000 to 50,000 clones, with approximately 53% occurring once and the leading ten covering 0.2% to 0.3%. The entry originates in a study of beta chain features in type 1 diabetes. For the study at large: The study found patients and healthy donors alike in age, gender and cell yields. Study-wide results and limits: Patients with Type 1 diabetes showed moderately but significantly shorter TCRB CDR3s in all four CD4+ subsets. It was among patients, rather than healthy donors, that naive, central memory and Treg TCRB repertoires appeared more similar.

Germline CDR1 is GTSNPN and CDR2 is SVGIG (reference sequence). Trimming took 2 bases from V and 11 from J; bases not matched to a gene: 13. The CDR3 covers 15 residues. What was sequenced was stem cell memory CD4+ T cells from blood. The clonotype comes from a woman under 40 in good health. This chain connects TRBV30 to TRBJ1-4, with 8 bases lining up with TRBD1. The CDR3: CAWSPTGEWREKLFF. CDR3 nucleotides: TGTGCCTGGAGTCCGACAGGGGAGTGGCGAGAGAAACTGTTTTTT.